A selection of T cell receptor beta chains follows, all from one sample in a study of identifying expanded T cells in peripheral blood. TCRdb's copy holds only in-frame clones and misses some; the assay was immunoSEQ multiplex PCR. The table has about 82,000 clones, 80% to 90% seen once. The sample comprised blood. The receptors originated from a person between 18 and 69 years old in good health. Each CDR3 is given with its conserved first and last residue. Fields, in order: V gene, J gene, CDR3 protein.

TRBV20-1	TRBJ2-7	CSARRFYEQYF
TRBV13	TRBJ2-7	CASSFGTSEHEQYF
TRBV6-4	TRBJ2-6	CASSEVSGANVLTF
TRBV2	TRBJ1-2	CASSVESGNYGYTF
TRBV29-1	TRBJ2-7	CSVLGQVNSYEQYF
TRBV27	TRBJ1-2	CASSLSGGSSGGYTF
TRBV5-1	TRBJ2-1	CASSVTASINEQFF
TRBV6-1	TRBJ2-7	CASSFYEQYF
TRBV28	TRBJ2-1	CASMGRSSGNEQFF
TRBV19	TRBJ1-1	CASSIVLGLNTEAFF
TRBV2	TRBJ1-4	CASLMEGGNEKLFF
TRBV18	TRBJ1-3	CASSPPTNSGNTIYF
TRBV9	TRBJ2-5	CASSVGGRPVQETQYF
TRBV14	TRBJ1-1	CASSRVGGRRGGSEAFF
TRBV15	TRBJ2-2	CATSTPGQTLTGELFF
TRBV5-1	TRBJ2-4	CASSLGWAKNIQYF
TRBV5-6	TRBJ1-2	CASSLAGQGSGYTF
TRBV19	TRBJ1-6	CASNPAGRIPSALHF
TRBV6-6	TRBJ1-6	CASSPRGSPLHF
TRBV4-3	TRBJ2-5	CASSQGRRETQYF
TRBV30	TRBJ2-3	CAGRDTDTQYF
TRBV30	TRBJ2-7	CAWSMGGARYEQYF
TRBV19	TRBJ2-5	CASSLRTSGRRETQYF
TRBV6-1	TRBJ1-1	CASSRDRGSEAFF